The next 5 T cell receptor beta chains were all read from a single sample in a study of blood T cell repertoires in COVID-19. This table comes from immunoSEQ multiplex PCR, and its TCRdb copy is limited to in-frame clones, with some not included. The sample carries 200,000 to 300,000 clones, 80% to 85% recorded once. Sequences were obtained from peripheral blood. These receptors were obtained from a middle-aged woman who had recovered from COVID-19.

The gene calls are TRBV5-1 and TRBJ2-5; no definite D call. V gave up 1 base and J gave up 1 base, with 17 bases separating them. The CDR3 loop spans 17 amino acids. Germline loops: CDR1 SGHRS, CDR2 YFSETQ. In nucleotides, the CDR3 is TGCGCCAGCAGCTTGACTGGCGGTACATTGGCCCAAGAGACCCAGTACTTC. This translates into CASSLTGGTLAQETQYF.

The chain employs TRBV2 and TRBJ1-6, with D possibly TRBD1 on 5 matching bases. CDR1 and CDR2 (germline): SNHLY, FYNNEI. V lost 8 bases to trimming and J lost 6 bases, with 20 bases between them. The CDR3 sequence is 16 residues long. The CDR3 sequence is CASRGFRSLLNSPLHF. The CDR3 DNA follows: TGTGCCAGCCGGGGGTTTAGGTCGCTACTTAATTCACCCCTCCACTTT.

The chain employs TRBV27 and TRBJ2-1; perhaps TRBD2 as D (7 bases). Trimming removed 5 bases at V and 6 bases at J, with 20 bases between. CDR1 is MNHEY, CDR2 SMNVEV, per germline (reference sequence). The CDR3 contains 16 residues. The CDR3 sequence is CASSPQGGGTSNEQFF. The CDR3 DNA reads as TGTGCCAGCAGTCCGCAGGGAGGGGGGACTTCCAATGAGCAGTTCTTC.

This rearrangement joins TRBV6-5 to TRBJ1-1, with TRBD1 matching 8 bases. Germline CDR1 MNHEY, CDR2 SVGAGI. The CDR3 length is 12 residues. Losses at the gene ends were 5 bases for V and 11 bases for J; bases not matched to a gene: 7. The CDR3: CASSLGQGSAFF. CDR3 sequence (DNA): TGTGCCAGCAGTCTCGGACAGGGTAGCGCTTTCTTT.

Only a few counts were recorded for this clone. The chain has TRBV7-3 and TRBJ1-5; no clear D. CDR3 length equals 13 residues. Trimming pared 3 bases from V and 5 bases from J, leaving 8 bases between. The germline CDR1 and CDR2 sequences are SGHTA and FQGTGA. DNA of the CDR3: TGTGCCAGCAGCTTCGGTGGAGATCAGCCCCAGCATTTT. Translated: CASSFGGDQPQHF.